This T cell receptor (beta chain) was captured in a study of beta chain features in type 1 diabetes. Expressed TCRB transcripts got sequenced, as all isolated RNA was reverse transcribed. This table comes from immunoSEQ multiplex PCR, and its TCRdb copy is limited to in-frame clones, with some not included. The table shows some 410,000 clones, with 14% occurring only once. Trimming took off 6 bases at V and 7 bases at J, with 12 bases between the two ends. The CDR3 extends over 11 amino acids. Germline loops: CDR1 GTSNPN, CDR2 SVGIG (reference sequence). The chain joins TRBV30 to TRBJ2-5; D uncertain. This TCR came from a man in his thirties or forties in good health. Sequences were obtained from naive CD4+ T cells from blood. CDR3 sequence: CACRTPGTQYF. The CDR3 nucleotides are TGTGCCTGTAGGACGCCCGGGACCCAGTACTTC.